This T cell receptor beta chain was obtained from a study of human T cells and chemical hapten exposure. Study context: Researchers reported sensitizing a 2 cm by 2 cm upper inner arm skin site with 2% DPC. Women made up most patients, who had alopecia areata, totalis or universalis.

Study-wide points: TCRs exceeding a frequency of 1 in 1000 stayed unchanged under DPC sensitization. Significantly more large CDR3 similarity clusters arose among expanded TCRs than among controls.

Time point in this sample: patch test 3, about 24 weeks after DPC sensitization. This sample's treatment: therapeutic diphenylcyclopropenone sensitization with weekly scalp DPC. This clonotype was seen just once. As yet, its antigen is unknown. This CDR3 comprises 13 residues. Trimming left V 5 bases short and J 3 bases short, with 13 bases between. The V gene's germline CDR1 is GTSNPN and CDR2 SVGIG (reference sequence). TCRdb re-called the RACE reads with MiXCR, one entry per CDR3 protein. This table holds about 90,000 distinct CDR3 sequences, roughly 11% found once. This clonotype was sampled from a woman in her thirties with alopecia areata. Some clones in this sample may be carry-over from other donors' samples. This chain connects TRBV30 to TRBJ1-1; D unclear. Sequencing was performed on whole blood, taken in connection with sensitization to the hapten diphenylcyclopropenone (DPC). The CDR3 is CAWARDEDTEAFF. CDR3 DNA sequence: TGTGCCTGGGCAAGGGATGAAGACACTGAAGCTTTCTTT. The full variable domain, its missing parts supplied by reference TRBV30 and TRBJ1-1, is SQTIHQWPATLVQPVGSPLSLECTVEGTSNPNLYWYRQAAGRGLQLLFYSVGIGQISSEVPQNLSASRPQDRQFILSSKKLLLSDSGFYLCAWARDEDTEAFFGQGTRLTVV.